The 10 T cell receptor beta chains given below trace back to one sample, sequenced in a study of lymphopenia after photon versus proton radiotherapy. The protocol was immunoSEQ multiplex PCR, while the TCRdb copy is restricted to in-frame clones and leaves out a portion. The sample contains 53,000 or so clones, about 83% of which appear only once. Material: peripheral blood, obtained from a patient treated with photon-based radiotherapy. These receptors all stem from a man aged 50 to 60 with gastric cancer.

The rearrangement uses TRBV30 and TRBJ2-3; TRBD1 or TRBD2 may be the D gene (5 bases each). CDR1 and CDR2 from the germline V gene are GTSNPN and SVGIG (reference sequence). The V gene lost 3 bases and the J gene lost 9 bases, with 13 bases spanning the gap. CDR3 size: 12 residues. The CDR3 protein is CAWSPSGDTQYF. The CDR3 DNA follows: TGTGCCTGGAGCCCCTCTGGGGACACGCAGTATTTT.

The J gene is TRBJ1-3, the V gene TRBV7-6; D is possibly TRBD1 (5 bases). Trimming cost V 3 bases and J 0 bases, with 12 bases left between them. Germline assignment: CDR1 SGHVS and CDR2 FNYEAQ. CDR3 size: 16 residues. The CDR3, as DNA: TGTGCCAGCAGCTTGGGACCGCCATCCTCTGGAAACACCATATATTTT. Amino acids: CASSLGPPSSGNTIYF.

V gene TRBV6-6 combines with J gene TRBJ1-1, with D perhaps TRBD1 (6 bases). Trimming stripped 3 bases from V and 7 bases from J, with 12 bases between. CDR1 and CDR2 from the germline V gene are MNHNY and SVGAGI (reference sequence). The CDR3 sequence is 13 residues long. The chain's CDR3 is CASSYETGREAFF. The DNA for the CDR3 is TGTGCCAGCAGTTATGAGACAGGTCGTGAAGCTTTCTTT.

This rearrangement joins TRBV29-1 to TRBJ1-2; D is ambiguous. Germline assignment: CDR1 SQVTM and CDR2 ANQGSEA. With 4 bases removed from V and 8 bases from J, the gap between germline ends came to 11 bases. The CDR3 length is 11 residues. The CDR3 region is CSVGGTEGYTF. The CDR3 nucleotides read TGCAGCGTTGGCGGAACGGAAGGCTACACCTTC.

This chain links TRBV14 with TRBJ2-1, with 9 bases fitting TRBD2. CDR3 length: 16 residues. The V and J ends lost 2 bases and 3 bases, in that order; junction bases with no gene match: 5. Germline CDR1 SGHDN, CDR2 FVKESK. The CDR3 region has the DNA TGTGCCAGCAGCCAAAGCGGGGGGACAGTCTACAATGAGCAGTTCTTC. Amino acids: CASSQSGGTVYNEQFF.

The chain joins TRBV29-1 to TRBJ2-5, with 8 bases lining up with TRBD1. With 6 bases clipped from V and 0 bases from J, the junction kept 0 bases outside the gene matches. The CDR3 runs to 12 residues. CDR1 and CDR2 (germline): SQVTM, ANQGSEA. The DNA for the CDR3 is TGCAGCGTGACAGGGGACCAAGAGACCCAGTACTTC. It yields the protein CSVTGDQETQYF.

The gene calls are TRBV2 and TRBJ1-1, with 8 bases lining up with TRBD1. The germline gives CDR1 SNHLY, CDR2 FYNNEI. The CDR3 contains 13 residues. After removal of 10 bases from V and 3 bases from J, the junction contained 7 bases not matched to a gene. Here the CDR3 DNA reads TGTGCCACCAAGGACAGGGCGGACACTGAAGCTTTCTTT. It codes for CATKDRADTEAFF.

The rearrangement uses TRBV7-2 and TRBJ2-7; the match to TRBD2 covers 8 bases. The CDR3 length is 14 residues. Germline CDR1 SGHTA, CDR2 FQGNSA. Trimming at V came to 5 bases and at J to 5 bases, leaving 8 bases not matched to a gene. As DNA, the CDR3 is TGTGCCAGCAGCCTCCCGGGACTAGGAAACGAGCAGTACTTC. Its translation is CASSLPGLGNEQYF.

The chain combines TRBV6-5 with TRBJ2-1, with TRBD2 matching 7 bases. CDR1 and CDR2 (germline): MNHEY, SVGAGI. Unmatched junction bases numbered 8, after V lost 6 bases and J lost 3 bases. This CDR3 has 15 residues. CDR3 region: CASSRGTTNYNEQFF. CDR3 DNA sequence: TGTGCCAGCAGCCGGGGGACTACTAACTACAATGAGCAGTTCTTC.

Regarding this clone: Other DNA sequences from this sample encode an identical CDR3 as well. This chain links TRBV14 with TRBJ1-3; no clear D gene. The CDR3 consists of 13 residues. Trimming took 4 bases from V and 4 from J, leaving 8 bases between them. CDR1 is SGHDN, CDR2 FVKESK, per germline. The CDR3 region is CASSPFSGNTIYF. The CDR3 DNA reads as TGTGCCAGCAGCCCCTTTTCCGGAAACACCATATATTTT.